The rows below give T cell receptor beta chains drawn from one sample of a study of cytomegalovirus exposure and HLA in healthy donors. The table came from immunoSEQ multiplex PCR; TCRdb's copy has only in-frame clones and leaves some out. The sample shows over 150,000 clones, 79% of them seen only once. Source material: PBMCs. The receptors here all came from a man aged 40-49 years in good health and CMV-seronegative. The CDR3 runs from the conserved cysteine through the conserved F or W. D genes are given only for firm matches. A clone size is listed for some rows: how often the clone was seen (once, few, many), or a class if it is expanded.

j_gene	abundance	d_gene	v_gene	CDR3nt	CDR3aa
TRBJ2-1	.	TRBD2	TRBV11-3	TGTGCCAGCAGCTCCTTTTGGGGGGAGGGCCCGTATGAGCAGTTCTTC	CASSSFWGEGPYEQFF
TRBJ2-2	few	.	TRBV5-1	TGCGCCAGCAGCTTAACCAGGGGTCCCGGGGAGCTGTTTTTT	CASSLTRGPGELFF
TRBJ2-7	few	.	TRBV28	TGTGCCAGCAGTTTGCGGGTAAGCTACGAGCAGTACTTC	CASSLRVSYEQYF
TRBJ2-3	.	TRBD2	TRBV7-9	TGTGCCAGCAGCTCAGGCGGGAGGGCCGTCCCTCATACGCAGTATTTT	CASSSGGRAVPHTQYF
TRBJ2-6	.	.	TRBV5-6	TGTGCCAGCAGCTTGACAGATACTGGGGCCAACGTCCTGACTTTC	CASSLTDTGANVLTF
TRBJ2-3	.	TRBD2	TRBV10-3	TGTGCCATCAGCGGGACTAGCGGGACCAGCACAGATACGCAGTATTTT	CAISGTSGTSTDTQYF
TRBJ1-2	.	TRBD1	TRBV6-6	TGTGCCAGCAGTTACTCTCTGGGACAGGGTTACGGCTACACCTTC	CASSYSLGQGYGYTF
TRBJ2-7	.	.	TRBV4-1	TGCGCCAGCAGCCACCTCGGTTTAACGGGCGAGCAGTACTTC	CASSHLGLTGEQYF
TRBJ1-2	few	.	TRBV7-2	TGTGCCAGCAGCTTAGTCCGTATCGGGTATGGCTACACCTTC	CASSLVRIGYGYTF
TRBJ1-5	few	.	TRBV19	TGTGCCAGTAGTATAAGAGGGGGAAATCAGCCCCAGCATTTT	CASSIRGGNQPQHF
TRBJ2-1	once	TRBD2	TRBV7-8	TGTGCCAGCAGCGCCACTAGCGCAAGCTACAATGAGCAGTTCTTC	CASSATSASYNEQFF
TRBJ2-5	few	.	TRBV7-9	TGTGCCAGCAGCTTAGGTTCAGGGGCCCAGTACTTC	CASSLGSGAQYF
TRBJ1-2	.	.	TRBV5-1	TGCGCCAGCAGCTTGGAAGTAGACTATGGCTACACCTTC	CASSLEVDYGYTF
TRBJ1-5	.	TRBD1	TRBV27	TGTGCCAGCAGTTTATACGGGACAGGGGGGAATCAGCCCCAGCATTTT	CASSLYGTGGNQPQHF
TRBJ1-5	.	TRBD1	TRBV28	TGTGCCAGCAGTTTCTGGACAGGGGAGGGGTATCAGCCCCAGCATTTT	CASSFWTGEGYQPQHF